The 21 T cell receptor beta chains given below trace back to one sample, sequenced in a study of blood T cell repertoires in COVID-19. Repertoires were generated with immunoSEQ multiplex PCR, while TCRdb's copy carries only in-frame clones and drops some. The sample lists some 340,000 clones, roughly four fifths seen once, with approximately 5% in the top ten. The specimen sequenced was PBMCs or T cells enriched from blood (not recorded which). Receptor source: a woman aged 45-65 years who had recovered from COVID-19.

This chain joins TRBV6-5 and TRBJ1-1; tentative D call: TRBD1 (5 bases). V lost 0 bases to trimming and J lost 1 base, with 9 bases between them. From germline, CDR1 is MNHEY and CDR2 SVGAGI. CDR3 length: 15 residues. In DNA form, the CDR3 reads TGTGCCAGCAGTTACTCGTCTGGGGCGAACACTGAAGCTTTCTTT. Amino acid sequence: CASSYSSGANTEAFF.

The CDR3 sequence is CASSPLRTGWGNTIYF. The CDR3 bases are TGTGCCAGCTCACCGCTACGGACAGGGTGGGGAAACACCATATATTTT. This chain connects TRBV18 to TRBJ1-3, with 8 bases lining up with TRBD1. The CDR3 has 16 amino acids. Germline V gives CDR1 KGHSH, CDR2 LQKENI. J was trimmed by 4 bases and V by 3 bases; bases with no gene match: 8.

The chain has TRBV15 and TRBJ1-2; the match to TRBD1 covers 9 bases. The ends lost 3 bases at V and 8 bases at J; junction bases unmatched: 10. CDR1 is LNHNV, CDR2 YYDKDF, per germline (reference sequence). CDR3 length equals 15 residues. CDR3 DNA: TGTGCCACCAGCAGCGCCGGGACAGGGTTTATGGGCTACACCTTC. This translates into CATSSAGTGFMGYTF.

The rearrangement links TRBV6-5 to TRBJ1-4; D is uncertain. V was clipped by 8 bases and J by 0 bases, with 10 bases between them. Germline CDR1 is MNHEY and CDR2 is SVGAGI. The CDR3 is 14 residues long. Written as DNA, the CDR3 is TGTGCCAGCTCTACAGATGCAACTAATGAAAAACTGTTTTTT. Amino acid sequence: CASSTDATNEKLFF.

The rearrangement links TRBV7-2 to TRBJ2-5, with 12 positions matching TRBD2. Germline CDR1 SGHTA, CDR2 FQGNSA. This CDR3 has 16 residues. V shed 5 bases and J 2 bases; nucleotides not matched to a gene: 6. This CDR3 is CASSLSLAGGQETQYF. DNA of the CDR3: TGTGCCAGCAGCCTATCTCTAGCGGGGGGGCAAGAGACCCAGTACTTC.

The chain recombines TRBV5-1 with TRBJ2-7; TRBD2 matches at 14 bases. Germline trimming cut 4 bases from V and 2 bases from J; bases unmatched to any gene: 5. The CDR3 sequence is 16 residues long. The germline V gene has CDR1 SGHRS and CDR2 YFSETQ. The CDR3 DNA reads TGCGCCAGCAGCCGGACTAGCGGGGGGATTACCTACGAGCAGTACTTC. It yields the protein CASSRTSGGITYEQYF. Full variable domain (remainder filled in from reference TRBV5-1 and TRBJ2-7): KAGVTQTPRYLIKTRGQQVTLSCSPISGHRSVSWYQQTPGQGLQFLFEYFSETQRNKGNFPGRFSGRQFSNSRSEMNVSTLELGDSALYLCASSRTSGGITYEQYFGPGTRLTVT.

The rearrangement links TRBV6-6 to TRBJ1-2; D might be TRBD1 (5 bases). The CDR3 totals 15 residues. Trimming pared 5 bases from V and 0 bases from J, leaving 13 bases between. CDR1 is MNHNY, CDR2 SVGAGI, per germline (reference sequence). As DNA, the CDR3 is TGTGCCAGCAGTCCCTACAGGTTCACTAACTATGGCTACACCTTC. Its translation is CASSPYRFTNYGYTF.

This clone was seen only once. V gene TRBV9 combines with J gene TRBJ2-5, with D perhaps matching TRBD1 (6 bases). V lost 3 bases and J lost 1, with 10 bases in between. There are 14 residues in the CDR3. Germline assignment: CDR1 SGDLS and CDR2 YYNGEE. The CDR3 DNA is TGTGCCAGCAGCGCAGCAGGGGTCCAAGAGACCCAGTACTTC. It encodes CASSAAGVQETQYF.

This chain joins TRBV9 and TRBJ1-2; D gene unclear. Trimming left V 1 base short and J 4 bases short, with 20 bases between. Looked up from germline, CDR1 is SGDLS and CDR2 is YYNGEE. The CDR3 extends over 17 amino acids. The CDR3 sequence is CASSVSPFPPEIYGYTF. For the CDR3, the DNA is TGTGCCAGCAGCGTAAGCCCCTTTCCACCGGAGATCTATGGCTACACCTTC.

This clone was picked up a small number of times. This is likely a read error, given that the CDR3 carries no conserved phenylalanine or tryptophan at its end. The limits of the CDR3 on the DNA are not certain, so only TCRdb's listed CDR3 is given. The chain uses TRBV7-9 and TRBJ1-2. The germline gives CDR1 SEHNR, CDR2 FQNEAQ (reference sequence). Inclusive of both ends, the CDR3 amounts to 11 amino acids. CDR3: CASSLGPNLAV.

The gene calls are TRBV7-2 and TRBJ1-2; D is undetermined. The germline V gene encodes CDR1 SGHTA and CDR2 FQGNSA. The ends were cut back, 5 bases at V and 2 bases at J, with 15 bases in the middle. The CDR3 length is 15 residues. CDR3 protein: CASSPQTGGNYGYTF. As DNA, the CDR3 is TGTGCCAGCAGCCCCCAAACGGGAGGGAACTATGGCTACACCTTC.

This clone occurred a few times. The CDR3 DNA follows: TGTGCCAGCAGCGCGCTGACAGGGGCAAACACTGAAGCTTTCTTT. It translates to CASSALTGANTEAFF. The chain combines TRBV9 with TRBJ1-1; 8 bases match TRBD1. Germline V lookup: CDR1 SGDLS, CDR2 YYNGEE. Trimming took 3 bases from V and 2 from J; bases not matched to a gene: 6. The CDR3 sequence is 15 residues long. The full variable domain, rest sourced from reference TRBV9 and TRBJ1-1, is DSGVTQTPKHLITATGQRVTLRCSPRSGDLSVYWYQQSLDQGLQFLIQYYNGEERAKGNILERFSAQQFPDLHSELNLSSLELGDSALYFCASSALTGANTEAFFGQGTRLTVV.

J is TRBJ2-1 and V is TRBV3-1 (or the pseudogene TRBV3-2); weak D call: TRBD2 (6 bases). V dropped 8 bases and J dropped 6 bases, with 17 bases sitting between them. This CDR3 is 14 amino acids long. Per germline, CDR1 LGHDT and CDR2 YNNKEL (reference sequence). As DNA, the CDR3 is TGTGCCAGCGGTTCGGCGGGAAATCGCAATGAGCAGTTCTTC. Its protein is CASGSAGNRNEQFF.

This chain uses TRBV7-9 with TRBJ2-1; 8 bases match TRBD1. CDR3 size: 17 residues. CDR1 and CDR2 (germline): SEHNR, FQNEAQ (reference sequence). Trimming at V came to 6 bases and at J to 0 bases, leaving 10 bases not matched to a gene. CDR3: CASSPGQVASSYNEQFF. Written as DNA, the CDR3 is TGTGCCAGCAGTCCGGGACAGGTCGCAAGCTCCTACAATGAGCAGTTCTTC. The variable domain in full, completed from reference TRBV7-9 and TRBJ2-1, reads DTGVSQNPRHKITKRGQNVTFRCDPISEHNRLYWYRQTLGQGPEFLTYFQNEAQLEKSRLLSDRFSAERPKGSFSTLEIQRTEQGDSAMYLCASSPGQVASSYNEQFFGPGTRLTVL.

This chain uses TRBV5-1 with TRBJ1-1; no firm D call. The CDR3 runs 14 residues. V shed 4 bases and J shed 11 bases, with 21 bases lying between them. Germline V gene lookup returns CDR1 SGHRS and CDR2 YFSETQ. The CDR3 DNA reads TGCGCCAGCAGCCAGTTCTACAATCGGGAGTCGGCTTTCTTT. Translated, it gives CASSQFYNRESAFF.

Only a few counts were recorded for this clone. This chain joins TRBV11-1 and TRBJ2-5; 10 positions match TRBD2. V lost 5 bases to trimming and J lost 1 base; unmatched junction nucleotides: 4. The CDR3 contains 15 residues. Looked up from germline, CDR1 is SGHAT and CDR2 is FQDESV (reference sequence). CDR3 amino acids: CASSAIAGGQETQYF. In DNA form, the CDR3 reads TGTGCCAGCAGCGCGATAGCGGGGGGCCAAGAGACCCAGTACTTC.

The chain employs TRBV12-3 or TRBV12-4 and TRBJ2-7; 7 positions match TRBD1. Trimming took 6 bases from V and 4 from J; bases not matched to a gene: 3. CDR3 length: 12 amino acids. CDR3 nucleotides: TGTGCCAGCAGCCCGACAGGGTACGAGCAGTACTTC. Residues: CASSPTGYEQYF.

J is TRBJ2-7 and V is TRBV9; the match to TRBD2 covers 9 bases. The junction had 8 bases not matched to a gene; V was cut back by 3 bases and J by 7 bases. CDR3 length equals 14 residues. Germline V gives CDR1 SGDLS, CDR2 YYNGEE. CDR3 sequence (DNA): TGTGCCAGCAGCGGACTAGCGGACATGAGGGAGCAGTACTTC. It translates to CASSGLADMREQYF.

The chain recombines TRBV11-3 with TRBJ2-5; maybe TRBD2 (5 bases). Per germline, CDR1 SGHNT and CDR2 YENEEA. The CDR3 extends over 13 amino acids. V lost 5 bases and J lost 5, with 12 bases in between. The CDR3 DNA reads as TGTGCCAGCAGCCTGGACTCACGGGAGACCCAGTACTTC. Its protein is CASSLDSRETQYF. The full variable domain, its missing parts supplied by reference TRBV11-3 and TRBJ2-5, is EAGVVQSPRYKIIEKKQPVAFWCNPISGHNTLYWYLQNLGQGPELLIRYENEEAVDDSQLPKDRFSAERLKGVDSTLKIQPAELGDSAVYLCASSLDSRETQYFGPGTRLLVL.

The chain employs TRBV7-2 and TRBJ2-7; the D gene is possibly TRBD1 (5 bases). Germline CDR1 SGHTA, CDR2 FQGNSA. Trimming pared 4 bases from V and 7 bases from J, leaving 17 bases between. The CDR3 has 14 residues. The CDR3 reads CASSSQPKRQEQYF. The CDR3 DNA is TGTGCCAGCAGCTCCCAACCGAAGAGACAGGAGCAGTACTTC.

The genes are TRBV4-1 and TRBJ2-7; D perhaps matches TRBD2 (5 bases). The CDR3 is 15 residues long. Trimming removed 0 bases from V and 6 bases from J, with 15 bases in between. CDR1 and CDR2 from the germline V gene are MGHRA and YSYEKL. DNA for the CDR3: TGCGCCAGCAGCCAAGAGAGGGTATCCGGCGCCGAGCAGTACTTC. It is translated as CASSQERVSGAEQYF.